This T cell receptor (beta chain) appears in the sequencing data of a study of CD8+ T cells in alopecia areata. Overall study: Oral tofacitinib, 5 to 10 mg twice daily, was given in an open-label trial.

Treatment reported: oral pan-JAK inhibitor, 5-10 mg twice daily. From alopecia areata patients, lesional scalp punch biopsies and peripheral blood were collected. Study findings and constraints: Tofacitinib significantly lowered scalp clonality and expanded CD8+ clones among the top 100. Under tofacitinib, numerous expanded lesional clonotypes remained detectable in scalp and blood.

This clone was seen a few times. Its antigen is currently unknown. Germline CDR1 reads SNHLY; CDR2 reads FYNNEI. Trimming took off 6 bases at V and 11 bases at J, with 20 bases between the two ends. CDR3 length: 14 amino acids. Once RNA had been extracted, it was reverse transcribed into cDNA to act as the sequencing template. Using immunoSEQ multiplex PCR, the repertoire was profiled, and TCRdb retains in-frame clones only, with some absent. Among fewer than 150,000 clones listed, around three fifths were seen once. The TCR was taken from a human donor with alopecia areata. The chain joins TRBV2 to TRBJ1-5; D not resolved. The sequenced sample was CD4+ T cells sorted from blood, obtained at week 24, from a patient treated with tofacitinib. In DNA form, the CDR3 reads TGTGCCAGCAGGACCGACCGTTTTTTAAAGGCCCAGCATTTT. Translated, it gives CASRTDRFLKAQHF.